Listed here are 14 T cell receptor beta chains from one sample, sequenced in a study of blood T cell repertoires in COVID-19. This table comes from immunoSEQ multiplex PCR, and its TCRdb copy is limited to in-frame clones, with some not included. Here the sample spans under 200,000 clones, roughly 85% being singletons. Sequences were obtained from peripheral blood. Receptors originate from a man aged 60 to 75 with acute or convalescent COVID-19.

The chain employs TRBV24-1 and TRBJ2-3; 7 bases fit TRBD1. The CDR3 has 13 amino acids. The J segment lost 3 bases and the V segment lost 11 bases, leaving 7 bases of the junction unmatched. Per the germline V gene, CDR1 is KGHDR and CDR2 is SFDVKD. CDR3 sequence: CAISNRGTDTQYF. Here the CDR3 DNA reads TGTGCCATCTCTAACAGGGGTACAGATACGCAGTATTTT.

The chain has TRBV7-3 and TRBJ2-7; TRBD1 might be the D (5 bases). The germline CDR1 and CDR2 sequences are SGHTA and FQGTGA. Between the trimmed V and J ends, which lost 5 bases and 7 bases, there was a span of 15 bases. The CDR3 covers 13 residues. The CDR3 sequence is CASSRQLTGEQYF. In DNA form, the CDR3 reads TGTGCCAGCAGCAGACAGTTAACTGGGGAGCAGTACTTC.

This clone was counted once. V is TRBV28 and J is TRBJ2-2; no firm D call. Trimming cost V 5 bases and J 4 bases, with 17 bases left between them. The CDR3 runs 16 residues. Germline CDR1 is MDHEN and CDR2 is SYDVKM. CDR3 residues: CASSRRSGSTTGELFF. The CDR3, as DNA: TGTGCCAGCAGTCGTCGGTCGGGTAGTACCACCGGGGAGCTGTTTTTT.

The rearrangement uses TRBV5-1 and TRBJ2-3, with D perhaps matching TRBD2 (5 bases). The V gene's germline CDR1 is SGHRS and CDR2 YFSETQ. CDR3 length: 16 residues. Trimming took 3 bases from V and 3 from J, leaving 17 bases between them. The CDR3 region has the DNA TGCGCCAGCAGCTCTTCCCTCGGGCCGGGGACAGATACGCAGTATTTT. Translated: CASSSSLGPGTDTQYF.

CDR3 nucleotides: TGCGCCAGCAGCTCCACTACAGGGGTTAATGAAAAACTGTTTTTT. This codes for CASSSTTGVNEKLFF. The gene calls are TRBV5-1 and TRBJ1-4; TRBD1 agrees at 7 bases. The CDR3 is 15 residues long. Unmatched junction bases numbered 6, after V lost 3 bases and J lost 4 bases. Germline V lookup: CDR1 SGHRS, CDR2 YFSETQ.

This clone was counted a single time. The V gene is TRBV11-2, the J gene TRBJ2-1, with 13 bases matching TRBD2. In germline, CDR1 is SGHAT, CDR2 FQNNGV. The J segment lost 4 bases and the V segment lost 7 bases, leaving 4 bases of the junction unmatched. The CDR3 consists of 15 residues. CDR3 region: CASTTTSGGYNEQFF. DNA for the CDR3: TGTGCCAGCACCACGACTAGCGGGGGGTACAATGAGCAGTTCTTC.

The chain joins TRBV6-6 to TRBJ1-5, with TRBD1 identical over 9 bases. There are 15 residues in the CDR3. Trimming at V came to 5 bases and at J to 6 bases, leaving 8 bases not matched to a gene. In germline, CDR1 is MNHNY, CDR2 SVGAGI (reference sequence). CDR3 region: CASSGRTGAGQPQHF. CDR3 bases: TGTGCCAGCAGTGGCCGGACAGGGGCCGGTCAGCCCCAGCATTTT.

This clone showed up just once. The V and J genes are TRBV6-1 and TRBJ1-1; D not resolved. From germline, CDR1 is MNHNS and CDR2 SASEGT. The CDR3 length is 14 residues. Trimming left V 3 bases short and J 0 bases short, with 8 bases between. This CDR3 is CASSDSYMNTEAFF. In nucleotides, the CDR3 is TGTGCCAGCAGTGACAGTTACATGAACACTGAAGCTTTCTTT.

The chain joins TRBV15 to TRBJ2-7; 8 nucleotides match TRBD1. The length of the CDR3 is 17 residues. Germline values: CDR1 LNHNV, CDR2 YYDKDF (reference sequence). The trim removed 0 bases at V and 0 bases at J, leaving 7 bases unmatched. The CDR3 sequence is CATSRDTGGRRSYEQYF. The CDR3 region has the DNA TGTGCCACCAGCAGAGATACAGGGGGGAGACGCTCCTACGAGCAGTACTTC.

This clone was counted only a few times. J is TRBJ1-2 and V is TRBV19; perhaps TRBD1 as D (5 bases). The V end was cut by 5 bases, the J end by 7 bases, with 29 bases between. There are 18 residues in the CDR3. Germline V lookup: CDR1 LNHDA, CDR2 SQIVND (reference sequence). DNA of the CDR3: TGTGCCAGTAGTCCCGCTGGGGCCTCCGGAAGAATAAGGGGTGGCTACACCTTC. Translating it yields CASSPAGASGRIRGGYTF. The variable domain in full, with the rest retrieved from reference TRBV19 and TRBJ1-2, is DGGITQSPKYLFRKEGQNVTLSCEQNLNHDAMYWYRQDPGQGLRLIYYSQIVNDFQKGDIAEGYSVSREKKESFPLTVTSAQKNPTAFYLCASSPAGASGRIRGGYTFGSGTRLTVV.

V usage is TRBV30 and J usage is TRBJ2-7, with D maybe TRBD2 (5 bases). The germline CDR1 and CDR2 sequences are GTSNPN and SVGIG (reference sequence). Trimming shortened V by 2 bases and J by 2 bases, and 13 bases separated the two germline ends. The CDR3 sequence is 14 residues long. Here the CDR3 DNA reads TGTGCCTGGAGTAAGGCGGGCAGAGCCTACGAGCAGTACTTC. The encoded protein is CAWSKAGRAYEQYF.

The CDR3, as DNA: TGTGCCAGTAGTATGGACAGCGATCAGCCCCAGCATTTT. Its translation: CASSMDSDQPQHF. The chain carries TRBV19 and TRBJ1-5; tentative D call: TRBD1 (6 bases). This CDR3 contains 13 residues. V lost 3 bases and J 5 bases, leaving 8 bases between the germline ends. The germline CDR1 and CDR2 sequences are LNHDA and SQIVND (reference sequence).

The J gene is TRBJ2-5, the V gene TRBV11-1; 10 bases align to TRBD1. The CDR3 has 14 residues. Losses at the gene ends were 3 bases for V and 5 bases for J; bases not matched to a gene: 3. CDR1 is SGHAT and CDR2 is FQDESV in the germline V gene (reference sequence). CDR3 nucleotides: TGTGCCAGCAGCTTTGGGGACAGGGGTGAGACCCAGTACTTC. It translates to CASSFGDRGETQYF.

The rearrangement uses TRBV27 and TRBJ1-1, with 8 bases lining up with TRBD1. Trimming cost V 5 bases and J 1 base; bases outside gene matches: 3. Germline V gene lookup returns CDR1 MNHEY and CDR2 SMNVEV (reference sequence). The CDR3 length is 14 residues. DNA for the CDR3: TGTGCCAGCAGTCGGGACAGGAGGAACACTGAAGCTTTCTTT. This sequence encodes CASSRDRRNTEAFF.